The text below deals with one T cell receptor (beta chain). These data come from a study of high-grade serous ovarian cancer treatment subgroups. About the study: Mean per sample: around 13,000 reads, around 7,100 unique TCR beta rearrangements.

Produced via immunoSEQ multiplex PCR; TCRdb's table is partial and in-frame only. The table includes about 9,100 clones, 80% to 90% detected once. Tumor samples were obtained before definitive surgery or chemotherapy. CDR3 size: 13 residues. V lost 8 bases and J 2 bases, leaving 13 bases between the germline ends. Germline CDR1 MNHEY, CDR2 SMNVEV (reference sequence). What was sequenced was tumor tissue. The J gene is TRBJ2-7, the V gene TRBV27; D might be TRBD1 (5 bases). This sequence originates from a human donor with high-grade serous ovarian cancer. CDR3 DNA sequence: TGTGCCAGCGGGTGGCAGGGCGCCTACGAGCAGTACTTC. Translation gives CASGWQGAYEQYF.